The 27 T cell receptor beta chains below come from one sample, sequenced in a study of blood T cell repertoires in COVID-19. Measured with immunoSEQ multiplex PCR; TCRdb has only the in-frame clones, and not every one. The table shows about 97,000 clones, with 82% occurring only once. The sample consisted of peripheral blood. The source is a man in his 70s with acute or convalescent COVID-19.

For the CDR3, the DNA is TGTGCCAGCGCCCTATTATGGGGCGAAGGTAATGAGCAGTTCTTC. Protein: CASALLWGEGNEQFF. The rearrangement uses TRBV11-2 and TRBJ2-1, with D possibly matching TRBD1 (5 bases). The CDR3 sequence is 15 residues long. V lost 8 bases to trimming and J lost 7 bases, with 21 bases between them. The germline V gene encodes CDR1 SGHAT and CDR2 FQNNGV.

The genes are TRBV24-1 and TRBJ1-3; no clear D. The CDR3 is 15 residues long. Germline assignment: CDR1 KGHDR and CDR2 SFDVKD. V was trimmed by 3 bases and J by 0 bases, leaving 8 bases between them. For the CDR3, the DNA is TGTGCCACCAGTGATCCAGGCCGCTCTGGAAACACCATATATTTT. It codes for CATSDPGRSGNTIYF.

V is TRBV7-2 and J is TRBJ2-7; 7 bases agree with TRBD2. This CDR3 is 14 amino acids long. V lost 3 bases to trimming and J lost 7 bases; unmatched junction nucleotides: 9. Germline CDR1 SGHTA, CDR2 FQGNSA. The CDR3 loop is CASSFDYGRDEQYF. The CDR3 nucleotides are TGTGCCAGCAGCTTCGACTATGGGAGGGATGAGCAGTACTTC.

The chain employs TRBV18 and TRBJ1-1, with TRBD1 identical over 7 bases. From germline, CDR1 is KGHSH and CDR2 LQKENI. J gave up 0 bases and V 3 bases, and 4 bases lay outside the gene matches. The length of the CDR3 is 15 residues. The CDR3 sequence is CASSPSQGMNTEAFF. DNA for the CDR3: TGTGCCAGCTCACCTTCACAGGGGATGAACACTGAAGCTTTCTTT. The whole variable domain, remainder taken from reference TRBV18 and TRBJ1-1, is NAGVMQNPRHLVRRRGQEARLRCSPMKGHSHVYWYRQLPEEGLKFMVYLQKENIIDESGMPKERFSAEFPKEGPSILRIQQVVRGDSAAYFCASSPSQGMNTEAFFGQGTRLTVV.

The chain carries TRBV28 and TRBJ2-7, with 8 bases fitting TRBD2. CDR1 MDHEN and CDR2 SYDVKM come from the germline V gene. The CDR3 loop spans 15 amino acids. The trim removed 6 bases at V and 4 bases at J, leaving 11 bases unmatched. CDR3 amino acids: CASRGVRTSYYEQYF. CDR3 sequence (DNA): TGTGCCAGCAGGGGGGTCAGGACTAGCTATTACGAGCAGTACTTC. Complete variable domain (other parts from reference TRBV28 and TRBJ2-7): DVKVTQSSRYLVKRTGEKVFLECVQDMDHENMFWYRQDPGLGLRLIYFSYDVKMKEKGDIPEGYSVSREKKERFSLILESASTNQTSMYLCASRGVRTSYYEQYFGPGTRLTVT.

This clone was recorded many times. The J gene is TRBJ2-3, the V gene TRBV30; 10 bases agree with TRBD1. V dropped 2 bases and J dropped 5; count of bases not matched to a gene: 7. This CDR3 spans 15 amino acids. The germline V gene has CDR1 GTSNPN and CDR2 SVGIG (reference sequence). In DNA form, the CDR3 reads TGTGCCTGGAGTCTAGACAGGGGGCTTCGAGATACGCAGTATTTT. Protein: CAWSLDRGLRDTQYF. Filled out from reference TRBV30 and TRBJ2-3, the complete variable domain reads SQTIHQWPATLVQPVGSPLSLECTVEGTSNPNLYWYRQAAGRGLQLLFYSVGIGQISSEVPQNLSASRPQDRQFILSSKKLLLSDSGFYLCAWSLDRGLRDTQYFGPGTRLTVL.

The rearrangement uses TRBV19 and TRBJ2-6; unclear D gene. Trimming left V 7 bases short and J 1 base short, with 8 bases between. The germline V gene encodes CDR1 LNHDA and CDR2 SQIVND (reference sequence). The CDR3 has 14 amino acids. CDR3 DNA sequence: TGTGCCAGTACCCCTCCGTCTGGGGCCAACGTCCTGACTTTC. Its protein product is CASTPPSGANVLTF.

CDR3 amino acids: CATSDSVNSGNTIYF. The CDR3 region has the DNA TGTGCCACCAGTGATTCAGTCAACTCTGGAAACACCATATATTTT. The gene calls are TRBV24-1 and TRBJ1-3; no firm D call. CDR3 length: 15 amino acids. The V end was cut by 2 bases, the J end by 0 bases, with 7 bases between. Germline V gene sequence: CDR1 KGHDR, CDR2 SFDVKD.

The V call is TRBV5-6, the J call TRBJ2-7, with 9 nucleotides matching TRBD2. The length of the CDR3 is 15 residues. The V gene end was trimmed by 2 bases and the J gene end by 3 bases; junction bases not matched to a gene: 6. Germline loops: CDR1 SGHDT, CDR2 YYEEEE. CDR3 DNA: TGTGCCAGCAGCTTTGTAGCGGGGGCCATCTACGAGCAGTACTTC. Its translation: CASSFVAGAIYEQYF.

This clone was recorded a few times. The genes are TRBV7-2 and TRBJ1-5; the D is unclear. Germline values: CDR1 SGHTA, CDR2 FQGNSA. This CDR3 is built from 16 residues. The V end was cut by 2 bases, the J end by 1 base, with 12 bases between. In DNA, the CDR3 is TGTGCCAGCAGCTTACAAGGGAGTACAAGCAATCAGCCCCAGCATTTT. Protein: CASSLQGSTSNQPQHF.

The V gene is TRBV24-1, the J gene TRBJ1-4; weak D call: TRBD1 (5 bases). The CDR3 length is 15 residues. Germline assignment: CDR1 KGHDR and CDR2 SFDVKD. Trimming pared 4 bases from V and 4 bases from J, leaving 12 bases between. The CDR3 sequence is CATSEIGQINEKLFF. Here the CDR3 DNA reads TGTGCCACCAGTGAAATAGGACAAATTAATGAAAAACTGTTTTTT.

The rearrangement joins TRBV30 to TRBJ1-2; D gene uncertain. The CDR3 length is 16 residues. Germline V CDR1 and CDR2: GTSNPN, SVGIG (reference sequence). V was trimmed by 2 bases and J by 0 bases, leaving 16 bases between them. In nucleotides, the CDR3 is TGTGCCTGGAGTCCCCTAGGCGGCAGAACTAACTATGGCTACACCTTC. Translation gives CAWSPLGGRTNYGYTF.

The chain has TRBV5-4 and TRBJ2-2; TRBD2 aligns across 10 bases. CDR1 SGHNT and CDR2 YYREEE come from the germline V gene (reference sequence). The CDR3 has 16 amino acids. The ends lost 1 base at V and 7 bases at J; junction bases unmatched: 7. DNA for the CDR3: TGTGCCAGCAGCTTGATGCAGCGGGGGGGCGGCGGGGAGCTGTTTTTT. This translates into CASSLMQRGGGGELFF.

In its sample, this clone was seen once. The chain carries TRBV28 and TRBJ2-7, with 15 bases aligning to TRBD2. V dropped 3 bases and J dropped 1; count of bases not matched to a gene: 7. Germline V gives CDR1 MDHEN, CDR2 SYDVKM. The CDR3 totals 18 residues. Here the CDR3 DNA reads TGTGCCAGCAGTTTTGTCGGACTAGCGGGAGGGGTTTCCTACGAGCAGTACTTC. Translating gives CASSFVGLAGGVSYEQYF.

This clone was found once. Written as DNA, the CDR3 is TGCAGTGCCCGGAGGGTAGAGACCCAGTACTTC. Translating gives CSARRVETQYF. V usage is TRBV20-1 and J usage is TRBJ2-5, with a possible D match to TRBD2 (6 bases). Germline V CDR1 and CDR2: DFQATT, SNEGSKA (reference sequence). The CDR3 length is 11 residues. Between the trimmed V and J ends, which lost 6 bases and 4 bases, there was a span of 9 bases.

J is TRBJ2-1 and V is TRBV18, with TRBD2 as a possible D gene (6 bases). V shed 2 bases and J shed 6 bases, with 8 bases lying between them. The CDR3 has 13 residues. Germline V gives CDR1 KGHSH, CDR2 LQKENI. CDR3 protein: CASSPGLFNEQFF. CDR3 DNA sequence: TGTGCCAGCTCACCAGGACTATTCAATGAGCAGTTCTTC.

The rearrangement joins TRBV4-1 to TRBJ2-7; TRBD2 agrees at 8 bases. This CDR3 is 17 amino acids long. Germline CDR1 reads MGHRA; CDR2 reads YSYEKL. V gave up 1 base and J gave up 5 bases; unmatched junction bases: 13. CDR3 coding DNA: TGCGCCAGCAGCCAAGTGAGCGCTGCGGGAGGTGTGGACGAGCAGTACTTC. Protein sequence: CASSQVSAAGGVDEQYF.

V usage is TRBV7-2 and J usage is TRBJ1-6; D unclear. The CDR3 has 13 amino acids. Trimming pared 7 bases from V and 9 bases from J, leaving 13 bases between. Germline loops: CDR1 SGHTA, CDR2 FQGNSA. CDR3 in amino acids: CASKVPSVSPLHF. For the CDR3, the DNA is TGTGCCAGCAAAGTACCGTCGGTTTCACCCCTCCACTTT.

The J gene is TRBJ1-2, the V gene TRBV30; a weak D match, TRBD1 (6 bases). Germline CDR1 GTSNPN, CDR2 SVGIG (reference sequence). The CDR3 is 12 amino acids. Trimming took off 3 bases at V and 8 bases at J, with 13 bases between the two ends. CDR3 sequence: CAWSAQGRGYTF. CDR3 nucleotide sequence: TGTGCCTGGAGCGCACAGGGTAGGGGCTACACCTTC.

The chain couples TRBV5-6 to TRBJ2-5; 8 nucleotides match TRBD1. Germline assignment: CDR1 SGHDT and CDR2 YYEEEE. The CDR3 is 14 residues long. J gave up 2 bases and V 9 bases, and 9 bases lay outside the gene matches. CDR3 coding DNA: TGTGCCACCCTCAGGGGGCGGAGGCAAGAGACCCAGTACTTC. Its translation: CATLRGRRQETQYF. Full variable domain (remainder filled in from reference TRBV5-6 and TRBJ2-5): DAGVTQSPTHLIKTRGQQVTLRCSPKSGHDTVSWYQQALGQGPQFIFQYYEEEERQRGNFPDRFSGHQFPNYSSELNVNALLLGDSALYLCATLRGRRQETQYFGPGTRLLVL.

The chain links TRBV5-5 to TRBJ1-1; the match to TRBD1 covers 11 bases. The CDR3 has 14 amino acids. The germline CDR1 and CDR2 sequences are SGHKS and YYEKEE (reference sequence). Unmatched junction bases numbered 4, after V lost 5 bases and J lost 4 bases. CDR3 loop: CASSPGTGGTEAFF. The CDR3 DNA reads TGTGCCAGCAGTCCCGGGACAGGGGGCACTGAAGCTTTCTTT.

CDR3 in DNA: TGTGCCAGCAGACCTAGGATGGTCAATCAGCCCCAGCATTTT. It encodes CASRPRMVNQPQHF. V gene TRBV6-4 combines with J gene TRBJ1-5; no clear D. V shed 6 bases and J shed 3 bases, with 12 bases lying between them. In germline, CDR1 is MRHNA, CDR2 SNTAGT. The CDR3 totals 14 residues.

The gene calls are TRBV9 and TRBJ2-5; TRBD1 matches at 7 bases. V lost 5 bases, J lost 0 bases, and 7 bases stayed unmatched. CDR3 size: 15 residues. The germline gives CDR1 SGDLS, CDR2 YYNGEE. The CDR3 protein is CASSTGGQHQETQYF. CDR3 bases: TGTGCCAGCAGTACTGGGGGACAGCACCAAGAGACCCAGTACTTC. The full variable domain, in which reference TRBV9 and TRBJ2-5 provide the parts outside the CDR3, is DSGVTQTPKHLITATGQRVTLRCSPRSGDLSVYWYQQSLDQGLQFLIQYYNGEERAKGNILERFSAQQFPDLHSELNLSSLELGDSALYFCASSTGGQHQETQYFGPGTRLLVL.

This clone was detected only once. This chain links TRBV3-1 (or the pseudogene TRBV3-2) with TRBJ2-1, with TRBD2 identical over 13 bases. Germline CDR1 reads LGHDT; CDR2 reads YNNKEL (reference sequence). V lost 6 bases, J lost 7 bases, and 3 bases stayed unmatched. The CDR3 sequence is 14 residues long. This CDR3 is CASRLAGGPNEQFF. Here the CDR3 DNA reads TGTGCCAGCAGACTAGCGGGGGGGCCGAATGAGCAGTTCTTC.

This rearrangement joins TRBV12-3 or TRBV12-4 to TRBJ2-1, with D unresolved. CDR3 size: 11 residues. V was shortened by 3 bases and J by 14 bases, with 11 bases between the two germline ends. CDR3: CASSFSRGEFF. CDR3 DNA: TGTGCCAGCAGTTTCAGTCGTGGAGAGTTCTTC.

The CDR3 DNA sequence: TGTGCCAGCAGCGTACACATGAACACTGAAGCTTTCTTT. Residues: CASSVHMNTEAFF. This chain links TRBV9 with TRBJ1-1, with D uncertain. V lost 1 base to trimming and J lost 0 bases, with 4 bases between them. This CDR3 comprises 13 residues. Germline CDR1 is SGDLS and CDR2 is YYNGEE.

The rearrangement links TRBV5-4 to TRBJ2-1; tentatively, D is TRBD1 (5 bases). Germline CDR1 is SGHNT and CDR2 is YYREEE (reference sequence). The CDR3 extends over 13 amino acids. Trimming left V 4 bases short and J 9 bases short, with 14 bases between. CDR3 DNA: TGTGCCAGCAGCCCCAGCGACAGTCTTGAGCAGTTCTTC. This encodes CASSPSDSLEQFF.